Listed below are T cell receptor beta chains from one sample, sequenced in a study of cytomegalovirus exposure and HLA in healthy donors. Sequencing was performed with immunoSEQ multiplex PCR; in TCRdb, only in-frame clones are kept and a portion is missing. The sample includes 200,000 to 300,000 clones, more than 75% seen only once; the top ten take around 1.2%. Sequencing used PBMCs. The receptor set was obtained from a woman in her 30s in good health and CMV-seropositive. Each CDR3 is given with its conserved first and last residue. D genes are given only for firm matches. Not every row has a clone size; where given, it reads once, few, many or a size class.

TGTGCCAGCAGTAGGACAGGGTGGGAGACCCAGTACTTC	CASSRTGWETQYF	TRBD1	NA	TRBV6-6	TRBJ2-5
TGTGCCAGCAGTTTATTCTCAGGGGGTTCCTACGAGCAGTACTTC	CASSLFSGGSYEQYF	TRBD1	once	TRBV28	TRBJ2-7
TGTGCCAGCAGCCCCGGGACTGCGTTGGGCGGCACAGATACGCAGTATTTT	CASSPGTALGGTDTQYF	NA	NA	TRBV7-6	TRBJ2-3
TGTGCCAGCAGCCAGATGACAGGGGGCGATGAAAAACTGTTTTTT	CASSQMTGGDEKLFF	TRBD1	NA	TRBV28	TRBJ1-4
TGTGCCAGCAGTTTGACACGGCCCGGCTATGGCTACACCTTC	CASSLTRPGYGYTF	NA	few	TRBV27	TRBJ1-2
TGCAGCGTTGAGGGCCTAGCGGGAGGGTCGGTTTACAATGAGCAGTTCTTC	CSVEGLAGGSVYNEQFF	TRBD2	NA	TRBV29-1	TRBJ2-1
TGTGCCTGGGGGGGGGTGAGGGAAGAAGCTTTCTTT	CAWGGVREEAFF	NA	NA	TRBV30	TRBJ1-1
TGTGCCAGCAGCTCCTCTGAGTCCGGGTCCGGGAACAATGAGCAGTTCTTC	CASSSSESGSGNNEQFF	NA	NA	TRBV7-2	TRBJ2-1
TGCAGCGTTGAAGATCGGTCAGATACGCAGTATTTT	CSVEDRSDTQYF	NA	few	TRBV29-1	TRBJ2-3
TGTGCCAGCTCCCACGGGGGGGGAAATGAAAAACTGTTTTTT	CASSHGGGNEKLFF	NA	NA	TRBV7-9	TRBJ1-4
TGTGCCAGCAGTTTATCGGGGGGAGTTGGGTACAATGAGCAGTTCTTC	CASSLSGGVGYNEQFF	NA	NA	TRBV27	TRBJ2-1
TGTGCCAGCAACAGGGTGGTTGTGAACACTGAAGCTTTCTTT	CASNRVVVNTEAFF	NA	NA	TRBV7-9	TRBJ1-1
TGCACCAGCAGCCAAGACCACCTAGAGGGAAGGGGAGGTGGCTACACCTTC	CTSSQDHLEGRGGGYTF	NA	NA	TRBV1	TRBJ1-2
TGTGCCAGCAGTTTAGGTGGTTGGAGTGGCTACACCTTC	CASSLGGWSGYTF	NA	NA	TRBV27	TRBJ1-2
TGTGCCAGCACCACTCGGTCAGAGCAGTACTTC	CASTTRSEQYF	NA	NA	TRBV11-2	TRBJ2-7
TGCAGCGTGGGGAGAGGGGGCGAAGGGTATGGCTACACCTTC	CSVGRGGEGYGYTF	TRBD1	NA	TRBV29-1	TRBJ1-2
TGTGCCAGCAGTGAACCCGCGGTTCGGACCGGGGAGCTGTTTTTT	CASSEPAVRTGELFF	NA	NA	TRBV2	TRBJ2-2
TGTGCCAGCAGACACAGGGGGGGCGGCTACACCTTC	CASRHRGGGYTF	TRBD1	NA	TRBV6-5	TRBJ1-2
TGTGCCAGCAGCTTGATGACTATGGGCTCCTACAATGAGCAGTTCTTC	CASSLMTMGSYNEQFF	NA	NA	TRBV5-4	TRBJ2-1
TGTGCCAGCAGTTACATGGGACAGGGGAATGGCTACACCTTC	CASSYMGQGNGYTF	TRBD1	NA	TRBV6-5	TRBJ1-2
TGCAGCGTTCCACAGCTTAACTATGGCTACACCTTC	CSVPQLNYGYTF	NA	NA	TRBV29-1	TRBJ1-2
TGTGCCAGCAGTGACCGGGACAGGGGGAATTTACATGAAAAACTGTTTTTT	CASSDRDRGNLHEKLFF	TRBD1	NA	TRBV6-4	TRBJ1-4
TGTGCCAGCAGTGACTTCGCGGGGGGCGAGAACACTGAAGCTTTCTTT	CASSDFAGGENTEAFF	NA	NA	TRBV6-1	TRBJ1-1
TGTGCCAGCAGTTACCCCTTGACAGGAGCGCAGTATTTT	CASSYPLTGAQYF	NA	NA	TRBV6-6	TRBJ2-3
TGTGCCAGTAGTAAGGGGGCAGGGCGGGTTGAGCAGTTCTTC	CASSKGAGRVEQFF	TRBD1	NA	TRBV19	TRBJ2-1
TGCGCCAGCAGTCAATCGGTGTACGGGAGCGTAGAAGAGACCCAGTACTTC	CASSQSVYGSVEETQYF	NA	NA	TRBV23-1	TRBJ2-5
TGTGCCAGCAGCTTAGTACGCGGGAGAGGCACAGATACGCAGTATTTT	CASSLVRGRGTDTQYF	TRBD2	NA	TRBV7-8	TRBJ2-3
TGCGCCAGCAGCGCACGGGACGGGCGGGGCACTGAAGCTTTCTTT	CASSARDGRGTEAFF	NA	NA	TRBV5-1	TRBJ1-1
TGTGCCAGTAGTATTGGGCCGACAGCAGTATTGCAGCCCCAGCATTTT	CASSIGPTAVLQPQHF	NA	NA	TRBV19	TRBJ1-5
TGCAGCGTTGAAGATAAACAGGGGCGTGCTAACACTGAAGCTTTCTTT	CSVEDKQGRANTEAFF	TRBD1	NA	TRBV29-1	TRBJ1-1
TGTGCCAGCAGCTTAACCGGTGAAAAACTGTTTTTT	CASSLTGEKLFF	NA	NA	TRBV13	TRBJ1-4
TGTGCCAGCAGCTTCCCTAGCGGAAGCTCCTACAATGAGCAGTTCTTC	CASSFPSGSSYNEQFF	TRBD2	NA	TRBV13	TRBJ2-1
TGTGCCAGCAGGAAGGGACAGTCCTCCTACGAGCAGTACTTC	CASRKGQSSYEQYF	TRBD1	NA	TRBV2	TRBJ2-7
TGTGCCAGCAGTCCCAGGGACAGTGCCGATACGCAGTATTTT	CASSPRDSADTQYF	TRBD1	NA	TRBV6-6	TRBJ2-3
TGCGCCAGCAGCTCCGACGGGGACTCCCTATTCTACGAGCAGTACTTC	CASSSDGDSLFYEQYF	NA	NA	TRBV5-1	TRBJ2-7
TGTGCCAGCAGCTTAGCGGGCCGCTACGAGCAGTACTTC	CASSLAGRYEQYF	NA	NA	TRBV7-9	TRBJ2-7
TGCGCCAGCAGTTCCGGGGTGGTAGATGCCGGGGAGCTGTTTTTT	CASSSGVVDAGELFF	NA	NA	TRBV5-1	TRBJ2-2
TGTGCCAGCAGTCCCCAGGGTAGCCCCTACGAGCAGTACTTC	CASSPQGSPYEQYF	NA	once	TRBV28	TRBJ2-7
TGTGCCAGCAGCTTAGCCTTTCGGGACGAGCAGTACTTC	CASSLAFRDEQYF	NA	NA	TRBV7-9	TRBJ2-7
TGCGCCAGCAGTCTACTAGATGGCACAGATACGCAGTATTTT	CASSLLDGTDTQYF	NA	NA	TRBV10-1	TRBJ2-3
TGCGCCAGCAGTGACGGGGATCGCACTGAAGCTTTCTTT	CASSDGDRTEAFF	NA	NA	TRBV10-1	TRBJ1-1
TGTGCCAGCAGCTTACCCGGGACAGGGTCTTTCGCCGGGGAGCTGTTTTTT	CASSLPGTGSFAGELFF	TRBD1	NA	TRBV7-6	TRBJ2-2
TGTGCCAGCAGCCCCCCAAGCGGGAGGGGCAATGAGCAGTTCTTC	CASSPPSGRGNEQFF	TRBD2	NA	TRBV7-6	TRBJ2-1
TGTGCCAGCTTCCTAGCGTCGAACACCGGGGAGCTGTTTTTT	CASFLASNTGELFF	NA	NA	TRBV2	TRBJ2-2
TGTGCCAGCAGCCGGACGGGACAGGGAAGCGAAAAACTGTTTTTT	CASSRTGQGSEKLFF	TRBD1	NA	TRBV28	TRBJ1-4
TGTGCCAGCAGTGAATCAAGGGGGCGAGGTAATGAAAAACTGTTTTTT	CASSESRGRGNEKLFF	TRBD1	NA	TRBV6-1	TRBJ1-4
TGCGCCAGCAGCTCCCGGGACAGAGCCTACAATGAGCAGTTCTTC	CASSSRDRAYNEQFF	TRBD1	NA	TRBV5-1	TRBJ2-1
TGTGCCTGGAGTGCCTTAGCAGATACGCAGTATTTT	CAWSALADTQYF	NA	NA	TRBV30	TRBJ2-3
TGTGCCAGCTTGGGACAGATTAAGACTGAAGCTTTCTTT	CASLGQIKTEAFF	TRBD1	NA	TRBV2	TRBJ1-1
TGCGCCAGCAGCCAATTCAGACAGGACCCTAGCACAGATACGCAGTATTTT	CASSQFRQDPSTDTQYF	NA	NA	TRBV4-1	TRBJ2-3
TGTGCCAGTCTCGGGAGGGCCCGCAATGAGCAGTTCTTC	CASLGRARNEQFF	TRBD2	NA	TRBV19	TRBJ2-1
TGTGCCAGCAGTTCCCCCGGACTTTCCTACGAGCAGTACTTC	CASSSPGLSYEQYF	NA	NA	TRBV28	TRBJ2-7
TGTGCCTGGAGCGGAGTATCGAGCAATCAGCCCCAGCATTTT	CAWSGVSSNQPQHF	NA	NA	TRBV30	TRBJ1-5
TGTGCCATCAGTGAAATCCCAGCGGACAGGACCTACGAGCAGTACTTC	CAISEIPADRTYEQYF	TRBD1	NA	TRBV10-3	TRBJ2-7